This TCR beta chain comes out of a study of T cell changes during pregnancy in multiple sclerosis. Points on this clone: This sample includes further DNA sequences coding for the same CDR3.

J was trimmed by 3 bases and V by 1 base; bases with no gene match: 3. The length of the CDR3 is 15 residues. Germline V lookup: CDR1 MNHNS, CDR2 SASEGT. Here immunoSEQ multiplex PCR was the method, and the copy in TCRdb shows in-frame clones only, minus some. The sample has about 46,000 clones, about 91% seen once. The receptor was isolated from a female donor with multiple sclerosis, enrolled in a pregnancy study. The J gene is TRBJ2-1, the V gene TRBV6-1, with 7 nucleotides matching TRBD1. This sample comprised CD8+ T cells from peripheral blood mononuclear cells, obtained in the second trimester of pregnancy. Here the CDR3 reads CASSEEAGGYNEQFF. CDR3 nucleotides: TGTGCCAGCAGTGAAGAGGCAGGGGGCTACAATGAGCAGTTCTTC.